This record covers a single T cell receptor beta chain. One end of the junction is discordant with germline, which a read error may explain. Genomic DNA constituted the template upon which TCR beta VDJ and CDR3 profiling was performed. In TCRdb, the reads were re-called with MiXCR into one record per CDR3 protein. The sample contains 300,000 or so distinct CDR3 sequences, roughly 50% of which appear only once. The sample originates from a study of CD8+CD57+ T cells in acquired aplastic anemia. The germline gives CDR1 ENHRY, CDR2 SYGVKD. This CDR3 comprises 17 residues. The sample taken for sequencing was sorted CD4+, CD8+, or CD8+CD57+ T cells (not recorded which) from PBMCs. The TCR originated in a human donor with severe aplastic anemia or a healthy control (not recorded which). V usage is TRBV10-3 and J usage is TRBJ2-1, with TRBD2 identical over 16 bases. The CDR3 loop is CASSPGGLAGGYNGQFF. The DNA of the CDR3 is TGTGCCAGCTCCCCCGGGGGACTAGCGGGGGGGTACAATGGGCAGTTCTTC.